The T cell receptor (beta chain) described here comes from a study of blood T cell repertoires in COVID-19. Overall study context: The study drew acute and convalescent COVID-19 samples from the United States, Italy and Spain. T cells, B-cell-depleted T cells, or PBMCs supplied cDNA or gDNA.

Per the germline V gene, CDR1 is SGHRS and CDR2 is YFSETQ. CDR3 length: 15 residues. Germline trimming cut 3 bases from V and 4 bases from J; bases unmatched to any gene: 5. Original processing notes: Amplifying reference gene primers gave estimates of nucleated cell counts. Sequencing was performed with immunoSEQ multiplex PCR; in TCRdb, only in-frame clones are kept and a portion is missing. V and J calls and clone size are given by that table; D and trimming were obtained from the DNA. Among about 83,000 clones, roughly 84% were seen once, and the ten largest hold roughly 20%. This receptor was obtained from a woman older than 75 in a cohort sampled during active or convalescent COVID-19. The chain has TRBV5-1 and TRBJ2-7, with 12 bases aligning to TRBD2. The material sequenced was peripheral blood. The CDR3 nucleotides read TGCGCCAGCAGCTCCCTAGCGGGAGGGCCGTACGAGCAGTACTTC. The encoded protein is CASSSLAGGPYEQYF.